This T cell receptor beta chain is from a study of blood T cell repertoires in COVID-19. Turning to the study itself: T cells, B-cell-depleted T cells, or PBMCs provided the cDNA or gDNA that served as material.

V trimming: 4 bases; J trimming: 6 bases; junction bases outside the gene matches: 8. Germline V CDR1 and CDR2: SGHNT, YYREEE (reference sequence). The CDR3 runs 16 residues. TCRdb's table, derived via immunoSEQ multiplex PCR, lists solely in-frame clones and lacks some. The sample includes over 100,000 clones, 70% to 90% of them seen just once. This sequence joins TRBV5-4 and TRBJ2-5; 14 bases line up with TRBD2. The sample consisted of peripheral blood. This sequence originates from a man over 45 with active COVID-19. DNA for the CDR3: TGTGCCAGCAGCGAGGGACTAGCGGGGGTTACGAAGACCCAGTACTTC. Translation gives CASSEGLAGVTKTQYF.